These T cell receptor beta chains were read from a single sample in a study of CD8 T cells in ankylosing spondylitis. TCRdb reprocessed the 5' RACE reads with MiXCR, giving one entry per CDR3 protein. In the table there are approximately 140,000 distinct CDR3 sequences, about 42% of which are singletons. The sample consisted of synovial fluid, either unsorted or a sorted T cell fraction (not recorded which). These receptors originate from a male donor with ankylosing spondylitis. Each CDR3 is given with its conserved first and last residue. Fields, in order: V gene, D gene, CDR3 length, J gene, clone size, CDR3 DNA, CDR3 protein. A D gene is named only where the DNA matches it firmly. Clone size is shown for a subset of rows, as once, few, many or a class of expanded clone.

TRBV7-9	.	13	TRBJ2-7	few	TGTGCCAGCAGCCCGGCTATGGCTTACGAGCAGTACTTC	CASSPAMAYEQYF
TRBV4-1	.	14	TRBJ1-1	few	TGCGCCAGCAGCCAAGATGCCAGCTGGGCTGAAGCTTTCTTT	CASSQDASWAEAFF
TRBV2	TRBD2	15	TRBJ2-7	.	TGTGCCAGCAGTGAGAGGGGACTAGCGGGGTACGAGCAGTACTTC	CASSERGLAGYEQYF
TRBV27	TRBD1	14	TRBJ1-4	.	TGTGCCAGCAGTCCTCGGACCAGGGGGGAAAAACTGTTTTTT	CASSPRTRGEKLFF
TRBV3-1	TRBD1	18	TRBJ2-1	.	TGTGCCAGCAGCCCGGATCCGCCTACAGGGGTTAACTACAATGAGCAGTTCTTC	CASSPDPPTGVNYNEQFF
TRBV2	.	15	TRBJ1-5	.	TGTGCCAGCAGTGAACAGGGATATAGCAATCAGCCCCAGCATTTT	CASSEQGYSNQPQHF
TRBV6-5	.	15	TRBJ2-2	.	TGTGCCAGCAGCTCTCGGGACCCGAACACCGGGGAGCTGTTTTTT	CASSSRDPNTGELFF
TRBV5-1	.	15	TRBJ1-6	.	TGCGCCAGCAGCATACAGGGAAAGGGAAGTTCACCCCTCCACTTT	CASSIQGKGSSPLHF
TRBV25-1	.	11	TRBJ2-7	.	TGTGCCAGCAGTGAAAGTACCGAGCAGTACTTC	CASSESTEQYF
TRBV9	TRBD1	17	TRBJ2-1	.	TGTGCCAGCAGCGCACGCAAACAGGGGGCTTCCTACAATGAGCAGTTCTTC	CASSARKQGASYNEQFF
TRBV15	TRBD2	15	TRBJ2-1	few	TGTGCCACCAGCAGAGATCCTAGCGGGTACAATGAGCAGTTCTTC	CATSRDPSGYNEQFF
TRBV19	.	16	TRBJ1-5	.	TGTGCCAGTAGTGCCCCTTGTACAGGGTGCAATCAGCCCCAGCATTTT	CASSAPCTGCNQPQHF
TRBV20-1	TRBD2	20	TRBJ2-5	few	TGCAGTGCCCGATCGGGGGAAGGGACTAGCGGGGGCCCGTTCTCAGAGACCCAGTACTTC	CSARSGEGTSGGPFSETQYF
TRBV28	.	15	TRBJ1-3	.	TGTGCCAGCAGTTTTGGGGGTGGCTCTGGAAACACCATATATTTT	CASSFGGGSGNTIYF
TRBV28	.	19	TRBJ1-1	.	TGTGCCAGCAGCCCCGGAGGTGACCTAGGGACACTCATGAACACTGAAGCTTTCTTT	CASSPGGDLGTLMNTEAFF
TRBV10-3	.	15	TRBJ2-1	.	TGTGCCATCAGTGTTAGGCGGATTACCTACAATGAGCAGTTCTTC	CAISVRRITYNEQFF
TRBV12-3/TRBV12-4	.	14	TRBJ1-3	.	TGTGCCAGCAGTTTTTCCATCTCTGGAAACACCATATATTTT	CASSFSISGNTIYF
TRBV28	TRBD2	16	TRBJ2-3	few	TGTGCCAGCAGTTTCTTGCGGGAGGGCCGGGTAGATACGCAGTATTTT	CASSFLREGRVDTQYF
TRBV12-3/TRBV12-4	.	19	TRBJ2-1	.	TGTGCCAGCAGTTACTTCCCGTGGGAGCCGCGGCCGCTGGGGGAGGAGCAGTTCTTC	CASSYFPWEPRPLGEEQFF
TRBV20-1	TRBD2	13	TRBJ2-3	many	TGCAGTGCTACCGGGACTAGCTCAGATACGCAGTATTTT	CSATGTSSDTQYF
TRBV4-3	TRBD1	14	TRBJ2-1	.	TGCGCCAGCAGCCCGTGGACAGGGGCGGGTGAGCAGTTCTTC	CASSPWTGAGEQFF
TRBV24-1	TRBD2	15	TRBJ2-1	.	TGTGCCACCAGTGACAGAAATAGCGGGAGGTATGAGCAGTTCTTC	CATSDRNSGRYEQFF
TRBV14	.	17	TRBJ2-5	.	TGTGCCAGCAGCCAAGACCGGATTGCACCCACACAAGAGACCCAGTACTTC	CASSQDRIAPTQETQYF
TRBV4-1	.	14	TRBJ1-2	.	TGCGCCAGCAGCCACCGGACAGATAACTATGGCTACACCTTC	CASSHRTDNYGYTF
TRBV4-1	.	16	TRBJ1-2	.	TGCGCCAGCAGCCAAGAGATTTTGAGGCTTAACTATGGCTACACCTTC	CASSQEILRLNYGYTF
TRBV27	.	12	TRBJ2-7	few	TGTGCCACCTTTTCCAGCTCCTACGAGCAGTACTTC	CATFSSSYEQYF
TRBV6-2/TRBV6-3	.	21	TRBJ2-2	.	TGTGCCAGCAGTTACTCTAATCCAGGGCTGTCCCTTCCGCACAACACCGGGGAGCTGTTTTTT	CASSYSNPGLSLPHNTGELFF
TRBV24-1	.	14	TRBJ2-1	.	TGTGCCACCCCAGGAAATCGCTCCTACAATGAGCAGTTCTTC	CATPGNRSYNEQFF
TRBV27	.	15	TRBJ1-4	.	TGTGCCAGCAGTCCGACAGCGGAGCCCCGTGAAAAACTGTTTTTT	CASSPTAEPREKLFF
TRBV6-5	.	18	TRBJ1-2	.	TGTGCCAGCAGTTCCCGACAAATGAGACAGCCGCCAAACTATGGCTACACCTTC	CASSSRQMRQPPNYGYTF
TRBV6-1	TRBD2	14	TRBJ2-7	many	TGTGCCAGCACCCTAGCGGGAGATTACTACGAGCAGTACTTC	CASTLAGDYYEQYF
TRBV6-2/TRBV6-3	TRBD2	14	TRBJ2-1	few	TGTGCCAGCAGTACTAGCGGGGATTACAATGAGCAGTTCTTC	CASSTSGDYNEQFF
TRBV4-1	.	15	TRBJ1-1	few	TGCGCCAGCAGCCCCCAAGCTGGGGAAGGAACTGAAGCTTTCTTT	CASSPQAGEGTEAFF
TRBV5-1	TRBD1	15	TRBJ2-1	.	TGCGCCAGCAGCTTGACAGGGGCCGCCAACAATGAGCAGTTCTTC	CASSLTGAANNEQFF
TRBV12-3/TRBV12-4	TRBD1	17	TRBJ2-1	once	TGTGCCAGCAGGCACCCGGCTACCGGGACAGGGACGAATGAGCAGTTCTTC	CASRHPATGTGTNEQFF
TRBV11-1	.	18	TRBJ2-6	.	TGTGCCAGCCCTACTCCCGGACAGAATAACTCTGGGGCCAACGTCCTGACTTTC	CASPTPGQNNSGANVLTF
TRBV7-2	TRBD2	16	TRBJ2-3	few	TGTGCCAGCAGCCTGTGGACTAGCGGGAGCACAGATACGCAGTATTTT	CASSLWTSGSTDTQYF
TRBV30	.	13	TRBJ1-1	many	TGTGCCTGGAGTGTTGGGAGTAACACTGAAGCTTTCTTT	CAWSVGSNTEAFF
TRBV6-2/TRBV6-3	TRBD2	16	TRBJ2-1	many	TGTGCCAGCAGTTACTCGACTAGCGGCTCCTACAATGAGCAGTTCTTC	CASSYSTSGSYNEQFF
TRBV30	TRBD1	15	TRBJ1-2	many	TGTGCCTGGGCAACCGGGACAGGGCTGGTGGATGGCTACACCTTC	CAWATGTGLVDGYTF
TRBV4-1	.	15	TRBJ1-3	.	TGCGCCAGCAGCCAAAACCTCTTTACTGGAAACACCATATATTTT	CASSQNLFTGNTIYF